The table lists the clone carrying this TCR beta chain with many counts. Its target is unknown. Amplified regions were TCR beta CDR3 sequences from RNA transcripts. The primer set for the first-round RT-PCR of the TCR CDR3 was HTBI. TCRdb re-called the multiplex PCR reads with MiXCR, one entry per CDR3 protein. The sample yields roughly 500,000 distinct CDR3 sequences, 46% seen once. These data originate in a study of T cells in Graves' hyperthyroidism and ophthalmopathy. Study results and limitations: Ophthalmopathy onset followed model prediction by a median about six months. Most thyroid clonotypes expanded above 0.001 appeared in blood too.

Uncontrolled infection, other autoimmune disease, pregnancy or lactation led to exclusion. Clinical symptoms, serum thyroxine, TRAb, thyroid ultrasound and orbital computed tomography established diagnosis. The length of the CDR3 is 12 residues. The germline gives CDR1 SGHDN, CDR2 FVKESK. The V and J ends lost 3 bases and 3 bases respectively, with 6 bases between them. Sequencing was carried out using peripheral blood or thyroid tissue (not recorded which). The sequence was collected from an adult woman with Graves' disease, either hyperthyroidism or ophthalmopathy (not recorded which). J is TRBJ2-7 and V is TRBV14; D not resolved. The CDR3 DNA reads TGTGCCAGCAGCCAGACCCTCTACGAGCAGTACTTC. This codes for CASSQTLYEQYF.